This record concerns one T cell receptor (beta chain) sequence. These data belong to a study of blood T cell repertoires in COVID-19. The wider study: The cDNA or gDNA used as material had been derived from T cells, B-cell-depleted T cells, or PBMCs.

The CDR3 is 14 amino acids. Germline CDR1 LNHDA, CDR2 SQIVND (reference sequence). Trimming took 7 bases from V and 6 from J; bases not matched to a gene: 8. The data were produced by immunoSEQ multiplex PCR, yet TCRdb's version contains in-frame clones alone and is incomplete. The sample holds about 160,000 clones, about 85% seen once. This chain uses TRBV19 with TRBJ1-5; TRBD1 aligns across 8 bases. This TCR came from a man older than 75 with COVID-19, enrolled during active disease. Sequenced sample: peripheral blood. The DNA of the CDR3 is TGTGCCAGTACCCAGGGACAGGTGGGTCAGCCCCAGCATTTT. Residues: CASTQGQVGQPQHF.